This TCR beta chain was captured by sequencing in a study of graft-versus-host responses after intestinal transplantation. Only in-frame clones appear in the TCRdb table, and some are missing; sequencing was by immunoSEQ multiplex PCR. The sample shows some 140,000 clones, 85% to 95% of them seen only once. Study results and limitations: Patients who carried graft-donor T cell macrochimerism also had high graft-versus-host to host-versus-graft clonal ratios in their allografts.

On this clone: Its cognate antigen is unknown.

Germline V gives CDR1 SNHLY, CDR2 FYNNEI. This CDR3 comprises 13 residues. V lost 8 bases and J 0 bases, leaving 10 bases between the germline ends. The sequence came from a human donor who received an intestinal transplant. V usage is TRBV2 and J usage is TRBJ1-1, with D possibly TRBD1 on 5 matching bases. Sequences were derived from unstimulated CD4+ T cells sorted from spleen or lymph node cells, sampled before intestinal transplant. In nucleotides, the CDR3 is TGTGCCAGCTCTACGACAGTGAACACTGAAGCTTTCTTT. Translating it yields CASSTTVNTEAFF.